These T cell receptor beta chains were read from a single sample in a study of Ad26.COV2.S vaccination and SARS-CoV-2 variants. The table came from immunoSEQ multiplex PCR; TCRdb's copy has only in-frame clones and leaves some out. The repertoire includes roughly 680,000 clones, 89% of them detected once, and about 1.5% sits in the top ten. The material sequenced was peripheral blood, taken in a trial of Ad26.COV2.S vaccine versus placebo. These receptors all come from a person aged 18 to 59 who received the Ad26.COV2.S COVID-19 vaccine or a placebo. The CDR3 runs from the conserved cysteine through the conserved F or W. The order of the fields is V gene, D gene, clone size, CDR3 protein. A D gene is named only where the DNA matches it firmly. Clone size appears in some rows only: once, few, many, or a class for an expanded clone.

TRBV7-2	TRBD2	NA	CASSLVPSGSSYEQYF
TRBV5-1	NA	NA	CASSLAGGVETQYF
TRBV29-1	TRBD1	NA	CSVEAASAGGPYEQYF
TRBV6-4	TRBD2	NA	CASALAGGATGELFF
TRBV18	NA	NA	CASSPGYEQYF
TRBV3-1/TRBV3-2	TRBD1	once	CASSQDGDSLNQPQHF
TRBV3-1/TRBV3-2	NA	NA	CASSQAMTYEQYF
TRBV2	NA	NA	CASSEDGEGSPLHF
TRBV7-2	NA	NA	CASSFGVQGNQPQHF
TRBV5-4	TRBD2	once	CASSDELAGGYNEQFF
TRBV4-3	TRBD1	NA	CASSQERQGVWSPLHF
TRBV12-3/TRBV12-4	NA	NA	CASSYSGAYEQYF
TRBV18	NA	NA	CASSPNGEAFF
TRBV2	NA	NA	CASKRQGGGGEQFF
TRBV6-5	NA	NA	CASSYSYKSPYEQYF
TRBV3-1/TRBV3-2	NA	NA	CASSQGLAFTDTQYF
TRBV18	TRBD1	NA	CASSEGQSSYNEQFF
TRBV4-2	NA	NA	CASSQDEGTNYGYTF
TRBV5-4	NA	NA	CASSPESTASNYGYTF
TRBV4-2	NA	once	CASSQAWGAGSGGELFF
TRBV7-2	TRBD1	NA	CASSKRDRHYGYTF
TRBV15	NA	few	CATSRDNLIYEQYF